This T cell receptor beta chain was sequenced for a study of blood T cells in healthy people across ages. The CDR3 runs 10 residues. In germline, CDR1 is MNHEY, CDR2 SVGAGI. Together with a sample-barcoded 5' primer, a J-beta primer mix was included in a second PCR lasting roughly 6 to 12 cycles. Each sample yielded at least 3 million CDR3-containing paired-end reads. From the 5' RACE reads, TCRdb called clonotypes with MiXCR, one entry per CDR3 protein. The table includes roughly 1.4 million distinct CDR3 sequences, approximately 59% detected once. The extraction recovered at least 5.5 micrograms of total RNA per sample.

The sequencing input was blood. The V gene is TRBV6-5, the J gene TRBJ1-1; D might be TRBD1 (6 bases). The source of this sequence is a man aged 18 to 35 in good health. CDR3 in amino acids: CAAGDTEAFF. The CDR3 DNA sequence: TGTGCGGCAGGGGACACTGAAGCTTTCTTT.